This T cell receptor beta chain was recovered during a study of human T cells and chemical hapten exposure. On the study more broadly: Variation in per-sample TCR yields came mainly from small pooled library volume differences. Study-wide findings and caveats: With regard to DPC sensitization, TCRs above 1 in 1000 frequency did not change.

CDR1 ENHRY and CDR2 SYGVKD come from the germline V gene. Deletions cut 0 bases from V and 0 bases from J, with 9 bases between. This CDR3 spans 15 amino acids. As regards this clonotype: Its antigen is as yet unknown.

Researchers extracted total RNA from unfractionated whole blood. Original handling: With a range of 23,224 to 690,600, the median per sample was about 92,000 TCRs. TCRdb processed the 5' RACE reads anew with MiXCR; each CDR3 protein has one entry. The V and J calls, along with clone size, are taken from TCRdb and not from the paper's own processing. Among around 100,000 distinct CDR3 sequences, more than 15% were seen once, and the ten largest hold around 2.8%. This rearrangement joins TRBV10-3 to TRBJ2-7; possible D gene TRBD1, 6 bases. The clonotype comes from a human donor in good health. The CDR3 nucleotides read TGTGCCATCAGTGAGTCCGGGACACTCTCCTACGAGCAGTACTTC. Its translation: CAISESGTLSYEQYF.